This T cell receptor (beta chain) was captured by sequencing in a study of human T cells and chemical hapten exposure. The sample holds many counts of this clonotype. No antigen is known for it. In germline, CDR1 is MNHEY, CDR2 SMNVEV (reference sequence). The CDR3 totals 18 residues. The V segment lost 5 bases and the J segment 6 bases; nucleotides outside the gene matches: 13. Study-wide results and limits: There were significantly more large CDR3 similarity clusters among expanded TCRs than among controls.

The sample's time point: patch test 2, 6 weeks after DPC sensitization. The sample's treatment: therapeutic diphenylcyclopropenone sensitization with weekly scalp DPC. From whole blood left unfractionated, total RNA was extracted. Library construction involved attaching unique molecular identifiers to individual cDNA molecules, which allowed quantitative, reproducible TCR counting. Original processing methods: Between roughly 23,224 and 700,000 TCRs appeared in each sample, and the median stood at roughly 100,000. TCRdb reanalysed the RACE reads using MiXCR and keeps one entry per CDR3 protein. The V and J calls, along with clone size, are taken from TCRdb and not from the paper's own processing. The table has under 100,000 distinct CDR3 sequences, over 10% seen once; the top ten hold 3.2%.

This receptor was obtained from a woman in her 40s with alopecia areata. Some clones in this sample may be carry-over from other donors' samples. The sequencing here drew on whole blood, taken in connection with sensitization to the hapten diphenylcyclopropenone (DPC). The chain couples TRBV27 to TRBJ2-1; the match to TRBD2 covers 13 bases. CDR3 coding DNA: TGTGCCAGCAGTATAAAGACCCGACTAGCGGGAGGCCCCAATGAGCAGTTCTTC. It is translated as CASSIKTRLAGGPNEQFF.